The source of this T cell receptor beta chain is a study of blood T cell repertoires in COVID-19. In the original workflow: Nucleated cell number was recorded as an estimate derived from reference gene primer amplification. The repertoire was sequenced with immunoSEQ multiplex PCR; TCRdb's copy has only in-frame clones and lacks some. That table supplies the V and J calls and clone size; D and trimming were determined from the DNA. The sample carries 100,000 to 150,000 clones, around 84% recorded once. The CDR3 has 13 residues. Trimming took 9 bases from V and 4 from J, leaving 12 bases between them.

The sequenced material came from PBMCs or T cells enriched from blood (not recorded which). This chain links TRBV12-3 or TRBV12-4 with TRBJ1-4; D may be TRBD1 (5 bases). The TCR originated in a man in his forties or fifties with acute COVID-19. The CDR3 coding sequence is TGTGCCAGTGGGACTGATATTAATGAAAAACTGTTTTTT. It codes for CASGTDINEKLFF.